Following are 8 T cell receptor beta chains from one sample sequenced in a study of OX40 agonist ivuxolimab in advanced cancers. The protocol was immunoSEQ multiplex PCR, while the TCRdb copy is restricted to in-frame clones and leaves out a portion. The sample lists around 100,000 clones, nearly 90% seen once, with around 0.3% in the top ten. Here the sequenced sample was CD4+ or CD8+ T cells sorted from blood, taken in a trial of the OX40 agonist ivuxolimab. The receptors originated from an adult with an advanced solid tumor such as melanoma, head and neck, liver or kidney cancer.

In DNA, the CDR3 is TGTGCCAGCAGCCAAGTTACAGCTATGGGGGGCTACACCTTC. This encodes CASSQVTAMGGYTF. The chain recombines TRBV14 with TRBJ1-2; D is ambiguous. Between the trimmed V and J ends, which lost 1 base and 8 bases, there was a span of 14 bases. Germline CDR1 reads SGHDN; CDR2 reads FVKESK. The CDR3 extends over 14 amino acids.

V usage is TRBV28 and J usage is TRBJ2-7; TRBD1 matches 10 bases. Germline V CDR1 and CDR2: MDHEN, SYDVKM. V lost 7 bases to trimming and J lost 6 bases; unmatched junction nucleotides: 15. The CDR3 contains 16 residues. The DNA of the CDR3 is TGTGCCAGCATCGGGACAGGGGTGACCAGTCGGAGCGAGCAGTACTTC. It is translated as CASIGTGVTSRSEQYF.

The rearrangement joins TRBV19 to TRBJ2-3; D is possibly TRBD1 or TRBD2 (5 bases each). Germline-derived CDR1 and CDR2 are LNHDA and SQIVND (reference sequence). The CDR3 sequence is 15 residues long. Trimming stripped 5 bases from V and 3 bases from J, with 15 bases between. The CDR3 reads CASSLGRYATDTQYF. CDR3 DNA sequence: TGTGCCAGTAGTCTGGGACGATACGCAACAGATACGCAGTATTTT.

This clone was detected once. The chain recombines TRBV7-2 with TRBJ2-7; D possibly uses TRBD1 or TRBD2 (5 bases each). This CDR3 is built from 16 residues. The germline gives CDR1 SGHTA, CDR2 FQGNSA. With 2 bases removed from V and 3 bases from J, the gap between germline ends came to 17 bases. This CDR3 is CASSLWGREALYEQYF. As DNA, the CDR3 is TGTGCCAGCAGCTTATGGGGGAGAGAAGCCCTCTACGAGCAGTACTTC. Full variable domain (outside the CDR3, taken from reference TRBV7-2 and TRBJ2-7): GAGVSQSPSNKVTEKGKDVELRCDPISGHTALYWYRQSLGQGLEFLIYFQGNSAPDKSGLPSDRFSAERTGGSVSTLTIQRTQQEDSAVYLCASSLWGREALYEQYFGPGTRLTVT.

This clone showed up just once. The rearrangement joins TRBV2 to TRBJ1-2; 7 bases fit TRBD1. J gave up 4 bases and V 7 bases, and 15 bases lay outside the gene matches. Germline lookup yields CDR1 SNHLY and CDR2 FYNNEI. The CDR3 extends over 16 amino acids. Written as DNA, the CDR3 is TGTGCCAGCACCTTTAAGAGGCAGGGGGGGGCCTATGGCTACACCTTC. This encodes CASTFKRQGGAYGYTF.

The chain links TRBV10-3 to TRBJ2-5, with 7 bases lining up with TRBD1. The CDR3 is made up of 13 amino acids. Germline CDR1 is ENHRY and CDR2 is SYGVKD. With 7 bases clipped from V and 2 bases from J, the junction kept 4 bases outside the gene matches. The CDR3 protein is CAIKGAQQETQYF. DNA for the CDR3: TGTGCCATCAAGGGGGCCCAACAAGAGACCCAGTACTTC.

The V and J genes are TRBV5-1 and TRBJ1-2; D is perhaps TRBD1 (5 bases). Between the trimmed V and J ends, which lost 4 bases and 3 bases, there was a span of 16 bases. Germline values: CDR1 SGHRS, CDR2 YFSETQ. There are 15 residues in the CDR3. The CDR3 DNA reads TGCGCCAGCAGCGCGGAGGGGCGCTACGACTATGGCTACACCTTC. Amino acids: CASSAEGRYDYGYTF. The whole variable domain, remainder taken from reference TRBV5-1 and TRBJ1-2, is KAGVTQTPRYLIKTRGQQVTLSCSPISGHRSVSWYQQTPGQGLQFLFEYFSETQRNKGNFPGRFSGRQFSNSRSEMNVSTLELGDSALYLCASSAEGRYDYGYTFGSGTRLTVV.

J is TRBJ2-7 and V is TRBV6-5; D is perhaps TRBD1 (6 bases). Trimming cost V 7 bases and J 2 bases, with 15 bases left between them. CDR1 is MNHEY and CDR2 is SVGAGI in the germline V gene. The CDR3 has 14 amino acids. The CDR3 sequence: CASTDRTEAYEQYF. CDR3 DNA: TGTGCCAGCACTGACAGGACTGAAGCCTACGAGCAGTACTTC.